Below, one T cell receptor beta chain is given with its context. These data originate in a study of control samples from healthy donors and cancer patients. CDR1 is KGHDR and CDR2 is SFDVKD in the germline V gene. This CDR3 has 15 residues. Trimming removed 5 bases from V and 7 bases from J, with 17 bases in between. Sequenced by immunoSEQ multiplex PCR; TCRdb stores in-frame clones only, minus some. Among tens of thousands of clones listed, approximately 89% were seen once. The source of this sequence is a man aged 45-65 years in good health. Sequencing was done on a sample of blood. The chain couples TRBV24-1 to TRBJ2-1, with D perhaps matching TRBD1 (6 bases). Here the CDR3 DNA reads TGTGCCACCAGTGGGGGGCAGGGAAGAAGAAATGAGCAGTTCTTC. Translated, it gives CATSGGQGRRNEQFF.